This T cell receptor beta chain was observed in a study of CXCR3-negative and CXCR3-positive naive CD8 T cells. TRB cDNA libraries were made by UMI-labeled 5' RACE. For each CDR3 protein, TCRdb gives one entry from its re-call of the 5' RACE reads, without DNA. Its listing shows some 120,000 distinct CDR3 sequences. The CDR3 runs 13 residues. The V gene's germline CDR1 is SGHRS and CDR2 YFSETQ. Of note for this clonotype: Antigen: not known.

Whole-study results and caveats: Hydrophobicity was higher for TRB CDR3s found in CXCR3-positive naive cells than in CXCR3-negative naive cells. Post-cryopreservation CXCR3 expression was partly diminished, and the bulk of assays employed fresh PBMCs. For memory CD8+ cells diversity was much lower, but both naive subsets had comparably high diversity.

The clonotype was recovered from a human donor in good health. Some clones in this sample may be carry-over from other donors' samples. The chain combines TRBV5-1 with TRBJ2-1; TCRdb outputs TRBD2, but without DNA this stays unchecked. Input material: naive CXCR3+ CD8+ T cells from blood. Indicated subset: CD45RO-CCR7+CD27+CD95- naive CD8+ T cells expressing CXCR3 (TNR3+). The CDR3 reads CASSLGGSVEQFF.